A single T cell receptor (beta chain) is shown here with its context. Its recognized antigen is unknown. No base-level quality is on record; no much larger clone is a single base apart. The listed sequencing device is Illumina HiSeq 2500. Quantitative 5'-RACE with molecular barcodes was used to prepare TCR beta libraries. The published analysis was carried out like this. Disease-linked TCR variants were identified with a new computational method built on a probabilistic model of VDJ rearrangement. Using fastp trimming at Q25 and MiXCR clonotype assembly, TCRdb reanalyzed the public sequencing data and kept in-frame beta chains. Entries are consolidated by CDR3 protein sequence, retaining the most common genes and DNA. What appears here as the V and J calls and clone size reflects TCRdb's work, not the paper's. The sample contains fewer than 250,000 distinct CDR3 sequences, roughly a tenth of them found a single time. The ten largest account for 21% of the sample.

The data are from a study of CD8 T cells in ankylosing spondylitis (dated by TCRdb to 2016 to 2017). Broadly, across the study: To find TCR variants linked to disease, the study profiled T cell receptor beta repertoires in ankylosing spondylitis patients and healthy donors. In total, the full study cohort was made up of about 99 healthy donors and about two dozen ankylosing spondylitis patients. Peripheral blood was sampled, and synovial fluid was additionally collected from ankylosing spondylitis patients. Study-wide findings and limitations: Some motif variants were previously reported in synovial fluid and blood of reactive arthritis patients, suggesting common disease-initiation mechanisms. Blood from ankylosing spondylitis patients appeared to be characterized by a TCR beta motif composed of several highly homologous amino acid variants. In peripheral blood, the disease-linked clones were found at relatively low frequencies and had a CD8+ phenotype. According to the report, matched synovial fluid samples from ankylosing spondylitis patients were significantly enriched for the disease-linked clones.

From its cysteine to its phenylalanine, the CDR3 spans 13 amino acids. Here the CDR3 DNA is all that survives: 39 bases in frame from base 1. V and J lose 5 bases and 0 bases, and a span of 5 bases separates them. The germline V gene gives CDR1 as SGHVS and CDR2 as FQNEAQ. Sequencing was carried out using blood, either unsorted or a sorted T cell fraction (not recorded which). The receptor chain draws on TRBV7-8 and TRBJ1-5; the D gene remains uncertain. The sequence derives from a male donor with ankylosing spondylitis or in good health (not recorded which). The sequence in DNA is TGTGCCAGCAGCCCAATTAGCAATCAGCCCCAGCATTTT. Its translation is CASSPISNQPQHF. The CDR3 plus the reference TRBV7-8 and TRBJ1-5 genes for the other parts give the full variable domain: GAGVSQSPRYKVAKRGQDVALRCDPISGHVSLFWYQQALGQGPEFLTYFQNEAQLDKSGLPSDRFFAERPEGSVSTLKIQRTQQEDSAVYLCASSPISNQPQHFGDGTRLSIL.